The clone carrying this TCR beta chain came up once. This specimen belongs to a study of control samples from healthy donors and cancer patients. The assay was immunoSEQ multiplex PCR, and TCRdb's table has in-frame clones only and misses some. The sample consists of approximately 90,000 clones, around four fifths of them appearing once. V lost 5 bases, J lost 4 bases, and 6 bases lay in between. The CDR3 loop spans 12 amino acids. The V gene's germline CDR1 is MDHEN and CDR2 SYDVKM. Material: blood. This rearrangement joins TRBV28 to TRBJ1-5; D not resolved. The receptor was derived from a man aged 25 to 45 in good health. CDR3 region: CASSEMNQPQHF. The CDR3 coding sequence is TGTGCCAGCAGTGAGATGAATCAGCCCCAGCATTTT. The full variable domain, rest sourced from reference TRBV28 and TRBJ1-5, is DVKVTQSSRYLVKRTGEKVFLECVQDMDHENMFWYRQDPGLGLRLIYFSYDVKMKEKGDIPEGYSVSREKKERFSLILESASTNQTSMYLCASSEMNQPQHFGDGTRLSIL.